This TCR beta chain was found in a study of blood T cell repertoires in COVID-19. For the study at large: The cDNA or gDNA used as material had been derived from T cells, B-cell-depleted T cells, or PBMCs.

In the original analysis: Amplifying reference gene primers gave estimates of nucleated cell counts. Assay used: immunoSEQ multiplex PCR; TCRdb lists only in-frame clones, some missing. The D gene and trimming were derived from the DNA, and the V and J assignments and clone size from that table. Of 100,000 to 150,000 clones listed, less than 90% were seen once; the top ten hold roughly 2.3%. The cohort comprised adults aged roughly 18 to 95 years residing in under 30 US areas. Before being deemed recovered, Cohort 3 donors had two negative PCRs, clearance, or symptom resolution. The CDR3 loop spans 13 amino acids. The germline CDR1 and CDR2 sequences are KGHSH and LQKENI. Trimming took 4 bases from V and 4 from J, leaving 10 bases between them.

The gene calls are TRBV18 and TRBJ2-5; possibly TRBD1 for D (6 bases). This TCR came from a woman aged 50 to 65 who had recovered from COVID-19. Sequencing used PBMCs or T cells enriched from blood (not recorded which). CDR3 in DNA: TGTGCCAGCTCACGGGGGCGCGGAGAGACCCAGTACTTC. Its translation: CASSRGRGETQYF.